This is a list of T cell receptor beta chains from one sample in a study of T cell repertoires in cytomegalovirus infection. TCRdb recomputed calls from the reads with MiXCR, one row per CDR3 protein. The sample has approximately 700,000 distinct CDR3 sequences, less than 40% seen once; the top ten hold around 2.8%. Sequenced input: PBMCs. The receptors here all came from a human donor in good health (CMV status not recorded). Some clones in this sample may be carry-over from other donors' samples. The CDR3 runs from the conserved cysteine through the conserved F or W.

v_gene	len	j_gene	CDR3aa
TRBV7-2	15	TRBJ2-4	CASSIPTIGPPIQYF
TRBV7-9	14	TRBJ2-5	CASSFLGVEETQYF
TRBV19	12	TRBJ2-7	CASMGPGHEQYF
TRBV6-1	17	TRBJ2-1	CASISSGAGVNYNEQFF
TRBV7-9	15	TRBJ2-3	CASSWLAGELDTQYF
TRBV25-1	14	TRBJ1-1	CASSGWDTQTEAFF
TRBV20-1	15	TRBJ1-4	CSARSPDSHNEKLFF
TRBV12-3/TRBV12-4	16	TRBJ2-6	CASSLVGGTGANVLTF
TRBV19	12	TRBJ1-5	CASMGVNQPQHF
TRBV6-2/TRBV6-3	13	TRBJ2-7	CASSYQRTYEQYF
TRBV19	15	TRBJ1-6	CATREGAAKNSPLHF
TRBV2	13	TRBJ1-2	CASSGRMPGGYTF
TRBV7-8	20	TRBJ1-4	CASSLEGVRGTKLSNEKLFF
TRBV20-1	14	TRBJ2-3	CSADLSGSTDTQYF
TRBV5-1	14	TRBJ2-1	CASSGPSHGNEQFF
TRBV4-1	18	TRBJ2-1	CASSQEREGRAGYNEQFF
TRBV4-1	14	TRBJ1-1	CASSQDPSSREAFF
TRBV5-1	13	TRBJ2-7	CASSLGDLSEQYF
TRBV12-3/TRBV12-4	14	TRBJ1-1	CASSSRMANTEAFF
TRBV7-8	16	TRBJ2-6	CASSRGSFSGANVLTF
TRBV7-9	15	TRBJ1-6	CASSPPGQNNSPLHF
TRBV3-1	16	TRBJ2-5	CASSHPNPGERETQYF